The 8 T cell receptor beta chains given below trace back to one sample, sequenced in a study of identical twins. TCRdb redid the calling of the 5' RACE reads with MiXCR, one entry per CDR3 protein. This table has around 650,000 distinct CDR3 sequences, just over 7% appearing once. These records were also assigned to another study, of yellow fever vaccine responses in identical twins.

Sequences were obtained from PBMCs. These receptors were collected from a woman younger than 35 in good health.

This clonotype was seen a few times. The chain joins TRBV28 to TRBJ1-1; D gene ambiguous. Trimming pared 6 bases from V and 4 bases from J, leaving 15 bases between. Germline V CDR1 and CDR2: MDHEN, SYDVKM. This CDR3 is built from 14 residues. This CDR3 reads CASRPGGSITEAFF. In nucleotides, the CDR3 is TGTGCCAGCAGACCCGGTGGAAGTATCACTGAAGCTTTCTTT.

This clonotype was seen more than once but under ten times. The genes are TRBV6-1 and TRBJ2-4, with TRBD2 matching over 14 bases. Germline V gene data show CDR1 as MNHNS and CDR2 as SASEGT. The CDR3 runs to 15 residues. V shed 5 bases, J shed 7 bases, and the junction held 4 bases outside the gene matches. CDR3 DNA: TGTGCCAGCAGTCCGGGACTAGCGGGAGTCAACATTCAGTACTTC. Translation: CASSPGLAGVNIQYF.

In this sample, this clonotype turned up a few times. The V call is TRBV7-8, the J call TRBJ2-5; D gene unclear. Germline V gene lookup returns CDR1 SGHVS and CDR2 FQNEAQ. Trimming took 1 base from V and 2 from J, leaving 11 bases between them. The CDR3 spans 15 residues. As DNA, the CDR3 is TGTGCCAGCAGCTTAGTAGTCAGTAGACAAGAGACCCAGTACTTC. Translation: CASSLVVSRQETQYF.

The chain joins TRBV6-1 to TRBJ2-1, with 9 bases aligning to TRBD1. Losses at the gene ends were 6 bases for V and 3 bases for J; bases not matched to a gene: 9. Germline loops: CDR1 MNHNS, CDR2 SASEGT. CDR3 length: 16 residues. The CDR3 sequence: CASRQDRGPRYNEQFF. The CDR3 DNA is TGTGCCAGCAGACAGGACAGGGGACCTCGCTACAATGAGCAGTTCTTC.

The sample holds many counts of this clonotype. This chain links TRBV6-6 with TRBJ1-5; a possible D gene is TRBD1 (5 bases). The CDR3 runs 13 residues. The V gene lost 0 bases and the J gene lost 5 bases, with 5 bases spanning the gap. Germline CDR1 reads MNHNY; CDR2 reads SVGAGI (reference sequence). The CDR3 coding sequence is TGTGCCAGCAGTTACTCGGGGGATCAGCCCCAGCATTTT. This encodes CASSYSGDQPQHF.

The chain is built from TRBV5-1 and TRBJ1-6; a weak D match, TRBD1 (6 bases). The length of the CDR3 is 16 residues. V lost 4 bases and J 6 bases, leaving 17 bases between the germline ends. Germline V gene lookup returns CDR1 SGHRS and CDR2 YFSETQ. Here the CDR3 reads CASSLGGVTPNSPLHF. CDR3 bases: TGCGCCAGCAGCCTAGGGGGAGTTACACCTAATTCACCCCTCCACTTT.

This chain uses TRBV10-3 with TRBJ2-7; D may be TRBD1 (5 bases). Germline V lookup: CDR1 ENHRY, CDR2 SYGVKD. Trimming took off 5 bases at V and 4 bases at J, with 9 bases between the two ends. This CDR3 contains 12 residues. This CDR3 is CAISSQGYEQYF. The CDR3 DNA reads TGTGCCATCAGTTCTCAGGGTTACGAGCAGTACTTC.

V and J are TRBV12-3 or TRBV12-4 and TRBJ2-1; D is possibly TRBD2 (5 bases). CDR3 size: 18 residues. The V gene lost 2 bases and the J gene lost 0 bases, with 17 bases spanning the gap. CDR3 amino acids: CASSLSPWRVDSYNEQFF. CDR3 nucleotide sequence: TGTGCCAGCAGTTTATCGCCGTGGCGGGTGGACTCCTACAATGAGCAGTTCTTC.